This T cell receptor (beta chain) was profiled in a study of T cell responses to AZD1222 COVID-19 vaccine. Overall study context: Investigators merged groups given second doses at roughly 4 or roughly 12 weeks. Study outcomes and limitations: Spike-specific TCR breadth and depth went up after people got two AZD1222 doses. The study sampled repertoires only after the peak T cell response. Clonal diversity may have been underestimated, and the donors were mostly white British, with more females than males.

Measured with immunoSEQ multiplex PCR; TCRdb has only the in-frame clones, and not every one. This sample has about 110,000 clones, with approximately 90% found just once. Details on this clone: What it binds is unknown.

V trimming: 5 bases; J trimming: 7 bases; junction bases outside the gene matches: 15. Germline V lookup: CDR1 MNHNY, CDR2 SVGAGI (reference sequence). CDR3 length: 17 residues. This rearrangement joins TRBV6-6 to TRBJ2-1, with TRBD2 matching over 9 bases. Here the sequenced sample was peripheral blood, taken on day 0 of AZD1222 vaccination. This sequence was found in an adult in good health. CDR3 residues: CASSPGSSGIGINEQFF. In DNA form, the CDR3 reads TGTGCCAGCAGTCCCGGGTCTAGCGGGATAGGAATAAATGAGCAGTTCTTC.